These 25 T cell receptor beta chains originate from one sample sequenced in a study of T cell responses to AZD1222 COVID-19 vaccine (dated by TCRdb to the early 2020s). The sample's time point, from its label and the paper: baseline before first vaccination. The library was built by means of the immunoSEQ multiplex PCR assay. The source is immuneACCESS, and TCRdb retained only in-frame sequences with V and J called. Part of the clones is not carried over; for the studies checked, unresolved V genes explain less than half of this, and the remainder is unexplained. The sample yields over 110,000 clones; roughly 92% were counted once. The leading ten clones occupy approximately 1.7% of the sample. The material sequenced was peripheral blood, taken on day 0 of AZD1222 vaccination. Every receptor here comes from an adult in good health.

The rearrangement joins TRBV19 to TRBJ1-1, with 11 bases that match TRBD1. From germline, CDR1 is LNHDA and CDR2 SQIVND (reference sequence). The CDR3 length is 15 residues. The V gene end was trimmed by 6 bases and the J gene end by 5 bases; junction bases not matched to a gene: 8. CDR3 DNA: TGTGCCAGTAGAGTAAGGGGGACAGGGGGGACTGAAGCTTTCTTT. Translation: CASRVRGTGGTEAFF.

The chain employs TRBV27 and TRBJ1-5, with a tentative D call TRBD1 (6 bases). This CDR3 contains 15 residues. V lost 4 bases, J lost 1 base, and 11 bases lay in between. Germline V gives CDR1 MNHEY, CDR2 SMNVEV (reference sequence). The CDR3 reads CASSSGDASNQPQHF. In DNA form, the CDR3 reads TGTGCCAGCAGTTCAGGGGACGCAAGCAATCAGCCCCAGCATTTT.

The V gene is TRBV25-1, the J gene TRBJ2-3, with 7 bases lining up with TRBD1. With V trimmed by 4 bases and J by 3 bases, 1 base remained unmatched. CDR1 is MGHDK and CDR2 is SYGVNS in the germline V gene. The CDR3 contains 13 residues. The chain's CDR3 is CASSVTGTDTQYF. CDR3 nucleotide sequence: TGTGCCAGCAGTGTGACAGGGACAGATACGCAGTATTTT.

The DNA of the CDR3 is TGTGCCAGCAGTATCCTCAGTGCTGGAGAAAAACTGTTTTTT. It specifies CASSILSAGEKLFF. The V call is TRBV6-5, the J call TRBJ1-4; D ambiguous. The CDR3 totals 14 residues. The germline V gene has CDR1 MNHEY and CDR2 SVGAGI. Trimming cost V 5 bases and J 8 bases, with 15 bases left between them.

The gene calls are TRBV9 and TRBJ2-3; D might be TRBD2 (6 bases). The V gene's germline CDR1 is SGDLS and CDR2 YYNGEE. The V end lost 0 bases, the J end lost 6 bases, and 11 bases lay between the germline ends. This CDR3 comprises 14 residues. For the CDR3, the DNA is TGTGCCAGCAGCGTAGCGGGAGCCGGGGATACGCAGTATTTT. Translating gives CASSVAGAGDTQYF.

V usage is TRBV28 and J usage is TRBJ1-2, with D unclear. This CDR3 region has 13 residues. Trimming pared 4 bases from V and 0 bases from J, leaving 6 bases between. The V gene's germline CDR1 is MDHEN and CDR2 SYDVKM. CDR3 nucleotide sequence: TGTGCCAGCAGTTATCAAACTAACTATGGCTACACCTTC. Translated, it gives CASSYQTNYGYTF.

The chain employs TRBV5-1 and TRBJ1-1; D not resolved. V lost 0 bases to trimming and J lost 5 bases, with 17 bases between them. The CDR3 loop spans 16 amino acids. The V gene's germline CDR1 is SGHRS and CDR2 YFSETQ. This chain's CDR3 is CASSLGSLGGGTEAFF. In DNA form, the CDR3 reads TGCGCCAGCAGCTTGGGGTCTTTGGGAGGAGGGACTGAAGCTTTCTTT.

The chain combines TRBV11-1 with TRBJ1-6, with no clear D. CDR1 is SGHAT and CDR2 is FQDESV in the germline V gene (reference sequence). This CDR3 region has 13 residues. With 2 bases removed from V and 8 bases from J, the gap between germline ends came to 7 bases. In DNA form, the CDR3 reads TGTGCCAGCAGCTTAAGGGTATATTCACCCCTCCACTTT. It yields the protein CASSLRVYSPLHF. Based on the CDR3 plus reference TRBV11-1 and TRBJ1-6, the full variable domain is EAEVAQSPRYKITEKSQAVAFWCDPISGHATLYWYRQILGQGPELLVQFQDESVVDDSQLPKDRFSAERLKGVDSTLKIQPAELGDSAMYLCASSLRVYSPLHFGNGTRLTVT.

The chain employs TRBV7-8 and TRBJ1-4, with D perhaps matching TRBD1 (6 bases). CDR3 length: 15 residues. V lost 5 bases and J 0 bases, leaving 10 bases between the germline ends. The germline V gene encodes CDR1 SGHVS and CDR2 FQNEAQ. The CDR3 nucleotides read TGTGCCAGCAGCGGGGGGCGCGCAACTAATGAAAAACTGTTTTTT. Amino acid sequence: CASSGGRATNEKLFF.

V gene TRBV2 combines with J gene TRBJ1-2; 7 bases agree with TRBD1. The CDR3 totals 12 residues. Germline-derived CDR1 and CDR2 are SNHLY and FYNNEI. Unmatched junction bases numbered 7, after V lost 7 bases and J lost 8 bases. CDR3: CASIVQGGGYTF. The CDR3 DNA reads TGTGCCAGCATCGTGCAGGGGGGCGGCTACACCTTC.

CDR3 residues: CASSSWGQGYGYTF. For the CDR3, the DNA is TGTGCCAGCAGTTCCTGGGGACAGGGGTATGGCTACACCTTC. This chain joins TRBV27 and TRBJ1-2, with 10 bases that match TRBD1. In germline, CDR1 is MNHEY, CDR2 SMNVEV (reference sequence). Unmatched junction bases numbered 4, after V lost 4 bases and J lost 5 bases. The CDR3 has 14 residues.

Here the CDR3 DNA reads TGTGCCAGCACCCAAACGGGACAGCTGAACACTGAAGCTTTCTTT. Protein: CASTQTGQLNTEAFF. The chain carries TRBV6-5 and TRBJ1-1; TRBD1 agrees at 7 bases. Germline values: CDR1 MNHEY, CDR2 SVGAGI. This CDR3 is built from 15 residues. V was clipped by 7 bases and J by 0 bases; unmatched bases: 8.

The rearrangement uses TRBV9 and TRBJ2-7, with D perhaps matching TRBD2 (5 bases). The CDR3 sequence is 15 residues long. The V gene lost 1 base and the J gene lost 0 bases, with 11 bases spanning the gap. Germline CDR1 reads SGDLS; CDR2 reads YYNGEE. The DNA of the CDR3 is TGTGCCAGCAGCGTAAGAGGTGGGAGCTCCTACGAGCAGTACTTC. Its protein product is CASSVRGGSSYEQYF.

This clone was detected only once. The chain joins TRBV5-1 to TRBJ2-1; the D is unclear. Trimming pared 0 bases from V and 9 bases from J, leaving 10 bases between. CDR3 length: 13 amino acids. CDR1 and CDR2 (germline): SGHRS, YFSETQ. The chain's CDR3 is CASSLAGLTEQFF. DNA of the CDR3: TGCGCCAGCAGCTTGGCCGGGCTGACTGAGCAGTTCTTC.

The V call is TRBV5-1, the J call TRBJ2-1, with D perhaps matching TRBD2 (7 bases). The germline V and J ends were trimmed by 2 bases and 8 bases, with 14 bases remaining between them. The CDR3 runs to 14 residues. Germline V gene lookup returns CDR1 SGHRS and CDR2 YFSETQ. The CDR3 reads CASSFGGLVDEQFF. DNA of the CDR3: TGCGCCAGCAGCTTCGGGGGGCTTGTCGATGAGCAGTTCTTC.

This chain connects TRBV5-1 to TRBJ2-1; no clear D gene. The V gene lost 0 bases and the J gene lost 8 bases, with 9 bases spanning the gap. This CDR3 is 13 amino acids long. Germline V lookup: CDR1 SGHRS, CDR2 YFSETQ. This chain's CDR3 is CASSLGSGDEQFF. The CDR3 DNA reads as TGCGCCAGCAGCTTGGGCTCTGGAGATGAGCAGTTCTTC.

J is TRBJ1-2 and V is TRBV2, with 7 bases fitting TRBD1. The CDR3 runs 14 residues. Germline V gene data show CDR1 as SNHLY and CDR2 as FYNNEI. Losses at the gene ends were 4 bases for V and 2 bases for J; bases not matched to a gene: 4. CDR3 DNA: TGTGCCAGCAGTGGGGACAGACCAAACTATGGCTACACCTTC. Translated, it gives CASSGDRPNYGYTF.

This clone appeared a single time. The rearrangement uses TRBV4-1 and TRBJ1-1, with D possibly matching TRBD1 (6 bases). There are 15 residues in the CDR3. Trimming stripped 4 bases from V and 3 bases from J, with 15 bases between. Germline CDR1 and CDR2: MGHRA and YSYEKL. The CDR3 nucleotides are TGCGCCAGCAGCCTGTTGCTAGGGGGTGACACTGAAGCTTTCTTT. This gives the protein CASSLLLGGDTEAFF.

The chain combines TRBV25-1 with TRBJ1-5, with 10 bases that match TRBD1. V was clipped by 5 bases and J by 0 bases; unmatched bases: 10. Germline CDR1 MGHDK, CDR2 SYGVNS. The CDR3 is 18 amino acids. The CDR3 loop is CASSRPGQGKGSNQPQHF. CDR3 coding DNA: TGTGCCAGCAGTCGTCCGGGACAGGGGAAGGGTAGCAATCAGCCCCAGCATTTT.

The V call is TRBV19, the J call TRBJ2-1, with D unclear. Germline V gene sequence: CDR1 LNHDA, CDR2 SQIVND (reference sequence). The V end lost 5 bases, the J end lost 5 bases, and 10 bases lay between the germline ends. The CDR3 is 13 residues long. CDR3 nucleotide sequence: TGTGCCAGTAGTGCCCTAGAGGACAATGAGCAGTTCTTC. Protein: CASSALEDNEQFF.

The chain combines TRBV6-2 or TRBV6-3 with TRBJ1-5, with 9 bases fitting TRBD1. The length of the CDR3 is 16 residues. Germline V CDR1 and CDR2: MNHEY, SVGEGT. After removal of 5 bases from V and 3 bases from J, the junction contained 8 bases not matched to a gene. The CDR3 spells CASSQPGQGPNQPQHF. Written as DNA, the CDR3 is TGTGCCAGCAGTCAACCGGGACAGGGCCCCAATCAGCCCCAGCATTTT.

The V call is TRBV19, the J call TRBJ2-7, with D perhaps TRBD1 (7 bases). Germline values: CDR1 LNHDA, CDR2 SQIVND (reference sequence). The CDR3 contains 13 residues. Trimming pared 3 bases from V and 3 bases from J, leaving 9 bases between. The CDR3 region is CASSMQGGYEQYF. CDR3 nucleotide sequence: TGTGCCAGTAGTATGCAGGGGGGCTACGAGCAGTACTTC.

The V call is TRBV29-1, the J call TRBJ2-1; D possibly matches TRBD1 or TRBD2 (6 bases each). Trimming pared 3 bases from V and 3 bases from J, leaving 12 bases between. The CDR3 has 14 residues. Germline CDR1 and CDR2: SQVTM and ANQGSEA. The CDR3 spells CSVEEGQSYNEQFF. DNA for the CDR3: TGCAGCGTTGAGGAGGGACAAAGCTACAATGAGCAGTTCTTC.

V and J are TRBV27 and TRBJ1-2; no definite D call. Germline values: CDR1 MNHEY, CDR2 SMNVEV (reference sequence). CDR3 length: 15 residues. V gave up 7 bases and J gave up 2 bases, with 17 bases separating them. The CDR3 nucleotides read TGTGCCAGCACTCCCCGAGCCCAGTTCAACTATGGCTACACCTTC. Its translation is CASTPRAQFNYGYTF.

This chain connects TRBV29-1 to TRBJ1-1; D gene unclear. V was pared by 7 bases and J by 3 bases, with 9 bases between. CDR1 is SQVTM, CDR2 ANQGSEA, per germline. The CDR3 is 11 amino acids. CDR3 coding DNA: TGCAGCGCTACGGGTTACACTGAAGCTTTCTTT. It is translated as CSATGYTEAFF.